These 31 T cell receptor beta chains share one sample of origin, sequenced in a study of shared clonotypes between healthy human individuals. TCRdb keeps only in-frame clones here, not all; method: immunoSEQ multiplex PCR. The sample lists millions of clones; roughly 94% were seen once. Source material: naive CD4+ T cells sorted from blood. Subset meaning: CD45RA+ positively selected. All receptors come from a young man in good health.

This chain connects TRBV28 to TRBJ1-1, with D possibly matching TRBD1 (5 bases). Per the germline V gene, CDR1 is MDHEN and CDR2 is SYDVKM. Trimming took off 7 bases at V and 1 base at J, with 13 bases between the two ends. CDR3 size: 14 residues. CDR3 sequence reads: CASTKGRGNTEAFF. The CDR3 coding sequence is TGTGCCAGCACAAAGGGACGGGGGAACACTGAAGCTTTCTTT. The variable domain in full, with the rest retrieved from reference TRBV28 and TRBJ1-1, is DVKVTQSSRYLVKRTGEKVFLECVQDMDHENMFWYRQDPGLGLRLIYFSYDVKMKEKGDIPEGYSVSREKKERFSLILESASTNQTSMYLCASTKGRGNTEAFFGQGTRLTVV.

This clone was seen only once. The V gene is TRBV19, the J gene TRBJ2-3, with 11 bases lining up with TRBD2. The V gene's germline CDR1 is LNHDA and CDR2 SQIVND (reference sequence). The CDR3 has 18 residues. V shed 1 base, J shed 3 bases, and the junction held 9 bases outside the gene matches. The CDR3 region has the DNA TGTGCCAGTAGTATAGGGTTTAGCGGGGGGGCCCGGACAGATACGCAGTATTTT. It specifies CASSIGFSGGARTDTQYF. The complete variable domain, with remaining parts taken from reference TRBV19 and TRBJ2-3, reads DGGITQSPKYLFRKEGQNVTLSCEQNLNHDAMYWYRQDPGQGLRLIYYSQIVNDFQKGDIAEGYSVSREKKESFPLTVTSAQKNPTAFYLCASSIGFSGGARTDTQYFGPGTRLTVL.

This chain's CDR3 is CASSTSTGLQAFF. The CDR3 nucleotides read TGTGCCAGCAGTACTTCAACAGGGTTGCAAGCTTTCTTT. The chain recombines TRBV6-6 with TRBJ1-1; perhaps TRBD1 as D (6 bases). The CDR3 has 13 amino acids. Trimming took 5 bases from V and 9 from J, leaving 16 bases between them. From germline, CDR1 is MNHNY and CDR2 SVGAGI (reference sequence).

The chain carries TRBV7-2 and TRBJ2-1; TRBD2 matches 8 bases. The CDR3 contains 11 residues. Germline-derived CDR1 and CDR2 are SGHTA and FQGNSA. The V segment lost 5 bases and the J segment 15 bases; nucleotides outside the gene matches: 6. As DNA, the CDR3 is TGTGCCAGCAGCCTCGGGACTAGTATGTTCTTC. This encodes CASSLGTSMFF. The full variable domain, completed using reference TRBV7-2 and TRBJ2-1, is GAGVSQSPSNKVTEKGKDVELRCDPISGHTALYWYRQSLGQGLEFLIYFQGNSAPDKSGLPSDRFSAERTGGSVSTLTIQRTQQEDSAVYLCASSLGTSMFFGPGTRLTVL.

The CDR3 sequence is CASSQVLSFGGGDNEKLFF. CDR3 DNA: TGCGCCAGCAGCCAAGTTTTGTCGTTCGGGGGCGGGGATAATGAAAAACTGTTTTTT. J is TRBJ1-4 and V is TRBV4-3; maybe TRBD1 (6 bases). V was trimmed by 1 base and J by 4 bases, leaving 22 bases between them. CDR1 and CDR2 (germline): LGHNA, YSLEER. The CDR3 runs to 19 residues.

The sample holds one count of this clone. This sequence joins TRBV6-1 and TRBJ1-2, with D perhaps TRBD1 (5 bases). From germline, CDR1 is MNHNS and CDR2 SASEGT. The CDR3 runs 14 residues. Deletions cut 6 bases from V and 6 bases from J, with 17 bases between. The CDR3 DNA reads as TGTGCCAGCAGCAGGGACGCATCGAGTAATGGCTACACCTTC. Its protein is CASSRDASSNGYTF.

The genes are TRBV19 and TRBJ2-7, with a weak D call TRBD2 (5 bases). The germline CDR1 and CDR2 sequences are LNHDA and SQIVND (reference sequence). The CDR3 has 15 residues. Trimming stripped 5 bases from V and 3 bases from J, with 17 bases between. CDR3 residues: CASSPGRESVYEQYF. CDR3 sequence (DNA): TGTGCCAGTAGTCCTGGAAGGGAGAGTGTCTACGAGCAGTACTTC.

The chain combines TRBV30 with TRBJ2-2; D is perhaps TRBD1 (6 bases). The germline V and J ends were trimmed by 5 bases and 3 bases, with 13 bases remaining between them. Germline V gene lookup returns CDR1 GTSNPN and CDR2 SVGIG (reference sequence). This CDR3 is built from 14 residues. The CDR3 coding sequence is TGTGCCTGGGACCTACAGGGCGACACCGGGGAGCTGTTTTTT. This gives the protein CAWDLQGDTGELFF.

This chain joins TRBV9 and TRBJ2-7; D not resolved. Trimming left V 0 bases short and J 7 bases short, with 14 bases between. The CDR3 runs 14 residues. In germline, CDR1 is SGDLS, CDR2 YYNGEE. CDR3 sequence reads: CASSVGRLGDEQYF. The CDR3 DNA is TGTGCCAGCAGCGTAGGGCGTCTAGGCGATGAGCAGTACTTC. The entire variable domain, with the rest obtained from reference TRBV9 and TRBJ2-7, is as follows: DSGVTQTPKHLITATGQRVTLRCSPRSGDLSVYWYQQSLDQGLQFLIQYYNGEERAKGNILERFSAQQFPDLHSELNLSSLELGDSALYFCASSVGRLGDEQYFGPGTRLTVT.

There are a few counts of this clone. The rearrangement links TRBV27 to TRBJ1-3; D unresolved. V was clipped by 4 bases and J by 4 bases, with 17 bases between them. This CDR3 spans 16 amino acids. CDR1 is MNHEY and CDR2 is SMNVEV in the germline V gene (reference sequence). CDR3 amino acids: CASSSGSLPGGNTIYF. The CDR3 DNA reads TGTGCCAGCAGTTCAGGTAGCTTACCGGGCGGAAACACCATATATTTT.

This clone was seen a single time. The chain employs TRBV2 and TRBJ2-5; D is ambiguous. V shed 5 bases and J shed 0 bases, with 10 bases lying between them. The CDR3 loop spans 14 amino acids. Germline CDR1 SNHLY, CDR2 FYNNEI. The CDR3 sequence: CASSYLTDQETQYF. CDR3 coding DNA: TGTGCCAGCAGTTACCTGACGGACCAAGAGACCCAGTACTTC. Full variable domain (outside the CDR3, taken from reference TRBV2 and TRBJ2-5): EPEVTQTPSHQVTQMGQEVILRCVPISNHLYFYWYRQILGQKVEFLVSFYNNEISEKSEIFDDQFSVERPDGSNFTLKIRSTKLEDSAMYFCASSYLTDQETQYFGPGTRLLVL.

This chain joins TRBV27 and TRBJ1-5, with D unclear. Trimming left V 5 bases short and J 0 bases short, with 26 bases between. The CDR3 contains 20 residues. Germline CDR1 reads MNHEY; CDR2 reads SMNVEV (reference sequence). In nucleotides, the CDR3 is TGTGCCAGCAGTCCGGGGAACCCGGACCCCCGGGCTTATAGCAATCAGCCCCAGCATTTT. Residues: CASSPGNPDPRAYSNQPQHF.

The rearrangement uses TRBV30 and TRBJ2-3; 10 bases line up with TRBD2. CDR1 is GTSNPN, CDR2 SVGIG, per germline (reference sequence). The CDR3 length is 15 residues. Trimming at V came to 2 bases and at J to 6 bases, leaving 8 bases not matched to a gene. CDR3 DNA: TGTGCCTGGAGTTACCTAGCGGGAGTGGGCGATACGCAGTATTTT. It is translated as CAWSYLAGVGDTQYF.

The chain employs TRBV30 and TRBJ1-4, with D perhaps matching TRBD1 (5 bases). The germline CDR1 and CDR2 sequences are GTSNPN and SVGIG (reference sequence). The CDR3 loop spans 15 amino acids. The germline V and J ends were trimmed by 7 bases and 5 bases, with 20 bases remaining between them. CDR3 sequence reads: CALSGSGGINEKLFF. The CDR3 bases are TGTGCCTTGTCGGGATCTGGGGGAATAAATGAAAAACTGTTTTTT. Supplemented by reference TRBV30 and TRBJ1-4, the full variable domain reads SQTIHQWPATLVQPVGSPLSLECTVEGTSNPNLYWYRQAAGRGLQLLFYSVGIGQISSEVPQNLSASRPQDRQFILSSKKLLLSDSGFYLCALSGSGGINEKLFFGSGTQLSVL.

V usage is TRBV27 and J usage is TRBJ2-1, with D unclear. The CDR3 length is 12 residues. Trimming shortened V by 5 bases and J by 9 bases, and 11 bases separated the two germline ends. Germline CDR1 is MNHEY and CDR2 is SMNVEV (reference sequence). The CDR3 spells CASSLNAIEQFF. The CDR3 nucleotides read TGTGCCAGCAGTCTAAATGCTATTGAGCAGTTCTTC.

This chain uses TRBV30 with TRBJ2-7; TRBD2 might be the D (5 bases). This CDR3 is 14 amino acids long. Germline V CDR1 and CDR2: GTSNPN, SVGIG (reference sequence). Between the trimmed V and J ends, which lost 5 bases and 5 bases, there was a span of 19 bases. In DNA form, the CDR3 reads TGTGCCTGGGTGGTCGGACTGGCGGCCCACGAGCAGTACTTC. Translated: CAWVVGLAAHEQYF.

V usage is TRBV5-1 and J usage is TRBJ1-1; a possible D gene is TRBD1 (5 bases). This CDR3 is 13 amino acids long. Per the germline V gene, CDR1 is SGHRS and CDR2 is YFSETQ. V gave up 2 bases and J gave up 8 bases, with 13 bases separating them. The CDR3 DNA follows: TGCGCCAGCAGCTTCAACCGACAGTCAGAAGCTTTCTTT. It specifies CASSFNRQSEAFF.

The chain is built from TRBV15 and TRBJ1-1, with no clear D. The CDR3 is made up of 15 amino acids. Trimming cost V 5 bases and J 5 bases, with 18 bases left between them. From germline, CDR1 is LNHNV and CDR2 YYDKDF (reference sequence). As DNA, the CDR3 is TGTGCCACCAGCCTCACTATGTTTATGGGGACTGAAGCTTTCTTT. Its protein product is CATSLTMFMGTEAFF.

This rearrangement joins TRBV25-1 to TRBJ2-7; D is possibly TRBD1 (5 bases). The CDR3 is 13 amino acids. The V end was cut by 5 bases, the J end by 5 bases, with 13 bases between. Per germline, CDR1 MGHDK and CDR2 SYGVNS. The CDR3 loop reads CASSRAGSHEQYF. CDR3 coding DNA: TGTGCCAGCAGTAGGGCAGGGTCCCACGAGCAGTACTTC.

J is TRBJ2-1 and V is TRBV7-6, with TRBD2 identical over 12 bases. This CDR3 contains 19 residues. Germline CDR1 and CDR2: SGHVS and FNYEAQ. J was trimmed by 0 bases and V by 1 base; bases with no gene match: 7. This CDR3 is CASSLEGPSGRASYNEQFF. The CDR3 coding sequence is TGTGCCAGCAGCTTAGAAGGTCCTAGCGGGAGGGCCTCCTACAATGAGCAGTTCTTC.

This sequence joins TRBV23-1 and TRBJ1-2, with D perhaps matching TRBD1 (5 bases). TRBV23-1 is flagged as an ORF with uncertain function. V was shortened by 9 bases and J by 3 bases, with 20 bases between the two germline ends. This CDR3 has 15 residues. CDR3: CASIPGLREDYGYTF. In DNA form, the CDR3 reads TGCGCCAGTATACCCGGGCTCAGGGAAGACTATGGCTACACCTTC.

Notes on this clone: One junction end does not reproduce the germline sequence, and a read error may be involved. The rearrangement joins TRBV7-7 to TRBJ2-7; D remains ambiguous. The CDR3 is made up of 13 amino acids. CDR1 SSHAT and CDR2 FNYEAQ come from the germline V gene (reference sequence). CDR3 protein: CASSLELGRRQYF. CDR3 coding DNA: TGTGCTAGCAGCTTAGAGCTAGGTCGAAGACAGTACTTC.

The chain combines TRBV18 with TRBJ2-7; TRBD2 is a possible D gene (6 bases). The CDR3 is 15 amino acids. V lost 2 bases, J lost 0 bases, and 11 bases lay in between. Germline CDR1 and CDR2: KGHSH and LQKENI. CDR3 sequence reads: CASSPEYGGSYEQYF. Written as DNA, the CDR3 is TGTGCCAGCTCACCAGAGTACGGGGGCTCCTACGAGCAGTACTTC.

The V and J genes are TRBV7-2 and TRBJ2-5; D call uncertain. The CDR3 sequence is 16 residues long. CDR1 is SGHTA, CDR2 FQGNSA, per germline. The V gene lost 5 bases and the J gene lost 0 bases, with 16 bases spanning the gap. The CDR3 sequence is CASSVFGGAYQETQYF. In DNA, the CDR3 is TGTGCCAGCAGCGTATTCGGCGGAGCGTACCAAGAGACCCAGTACTTC.

J is TRBJ2-2 and V is TRBV30; 8 bases are a match to TRBD1. Germline CDR1 reads GTSNPN; CDR2 reads SVGIG (reference sequence). The CDR3 has 14 residues. The V and J ends lost 4 bases and 5 bases, in that order; junction bases with no gene match: 6. Here the CDR3 DNA reads TGTGCCTGGATCGAGGACAGGGTTACCGGGGAGCTGTTTTTT. Encoded protein: CAWIEDRVTGELFF.

V and J are TRBV4-1 and TRBJ2-5; TRBD1 matches at 10 bases. This CDR3 spans 16 amino acids. V lost 1 base, J lost 2 bases, and 4 bases stayed unmatched. Germline loops: CDR1 MGHRA, CDR2 YSYEKL. The CDR3 nucleotides are TGCGCCAGCAGCCAAGGGGACAGGGGTCGGCAAGAGACCCAGTACTTC. It translates to CASSQGDRGRQETQYF.

This chain connects TRBV7-3 to TRBJ2-1; D uncertain. V gave up 5 bases and J gave up 0 bases, with 14 bases separating them. This CDR3 has 16 residues. Germline assignment: CDR1 SGHTA and CDR2 FQGTGA. The CDR3 is CASSALEWSSYNEQFF. CDR3 DNA: TGTGCCAGCAGCGCCCTCGAGTGGAGCTCCTACAATGAGCAGTTCTTC.

In its sample, this clone was seen once. Other DNA sequences in this specimen translate into the identical CDR3. The V call is TRBV30, the J call TRBJ1-5; D perhaps matches TRBD1 (6 bases). The CDR3 sequence is 12 residues long. V was trimmed by 3 bases and J by 7 bases, leaving 10 bases between them. Per the germline V gene, CDR1 is GTSNPN and CDR2 is SVGIG (reference sequence). CDR3 in amino acids: CAWSRGGQPQHF. The CDR3 nucleotides are TGTGCCTGGAGCAGGGGCGGGCAGCCCCAGCATTTT. The full variable domain, its missing parts supplied by reference TRBV30 and TRBJ1-5, is SQTIHQWPATLVQPVGSPLSLECTVEGTSNPNLYWYRQAAGRGLQLLFYSVGIGQISSEVPQNLSASRPQDRQFILSSKKLLLSDSGFYLCAWSRGGQPQHFGDGTRLSIL.

The chain has TRBV7-2 and TRBJ2-1, with D tentatively TRBD1 or TRBD2 (6 bases each). The V end lost 5 bases, the J end lost 0 bases, and 14 bases lay between the germline ends. Germline V gene lookup returns CDR1 SGHTA and CDR2 FQGNSA. This CDR3 is built from 16 residues. CDR3 in amino acids: CASSQSGGGSYNEQFF. The DNA for the CDR3 is TGTGCCAGCAGCCAAAGCGGAGGGGGCTCCTACAATGAGCAGTTCTTC.

The CDR3 nucleotides read TGCGCCAGCAGCTTATCAACTACGCCTGCTGAAAAACTGTTTTTT. Residues: CASSLSTTPAEKLFF. This chain links TRBV5-1 with TRBJ1-4; no definite D call. V was shortened by 2 bases and J by 7 bases, with 15 bases between the two germline ends. Germline lookup yields CDR1 SGHRS and CDR2 YFSETQ. The CDR3 sequence is 15 residues long.

There are a few counts of this clone. The same CDR3 is also encoded by other DNA sequences in this sample. The chain has TRBV10-3 and TRBJ1-5, with a tentative D call TRBD1 (5 bases). Germline CDR1 reads ENHRY; CDR2 reads SYGVKD. Trimming took 6 bases from V and 0 from J, leaving 6 bases between them. The CDR3 runs 13 residues. The CDR3 region is CAIRTDSNQPQHF. The CDR3, as DNA: TGTGCCATCAGGACAGATAGCAATCAGCCCCAGCATTTT.